A selection of T cell receptor beta chains follows, all from one sample in a study of T cell responses to AZD1222 COVID-19 vaccine. Using immunoSEQ multiplex PCR, the repertoire was profiled, and TCRdb retains in-frame clones only, with some absent. In the table there are more than 100,000 clones, more than 90% of which are singletons. Here the sequenced sample was peripheral blood, taken on day 0 of AZD1222 vaccination. These receptor sequences come from an adult in good health. Both conserved end residues are part of each CDR3. A D gene is named only where the DNA matches it firmly. Clone size is not always given. Where it is, it says once, few, many or a class for expanded clones.

D,size,J,V,DNA,CDR3
-,-,TRBJ2-2,TRBV5-6,TGTGCCAGCAGGCGGAGACCTCTAAAGAACACCGGGGAGCTGTTTTTT,CASRRRPLKNTGELFF
TRBD1,-,TRBJ1-1,TRBV6-5,TGTGCCAGCAGGACAGGGGGCCACACTGAAGCTTTCTTT,CASRTGGHTEAFF
TRBD1,-,TRBJ2-7,TRBV9,TGTGCCAGCAGCGTAGGGGTGGGGACAGGGGGCACTTTTGGGGAGCAGTACTTC,CASSVGVGTGGTFGEQYF
-,once,TRBJ1-1,TRBV10-3,TGTGCCATCAGTGGTGCTACAGGGAACACTGAAGCTTTCTTT,CAISGATGNTEAFF
-,once,TRBJ1-2,TRBV28,TGTGCCAGCAGTCAGACGCGGGGCTACACCTTC,CASSQTRGYTF
TRBD2,-,TRBJ2-7,TRBV28,TGTGCCAGCATCACTAGCGGGACGGTGGGGCAGTACTTC,CASITSGTVGQYF
-,-,TRBJ2-3,TRBV25-1,TGTGCCAGCAGTGAATGGGGATTGTGGTTGTATTTT,CASSEWGLWLYF
TRBD2,-,TRBJ2-7,TRBV19,TGTGCCAGTAGTATCGGGGGGACGAGGGGCTCCTACGAGCAGTACTTC,CASSIGGTRGSYEQYF
TRBD1,once,TRBJ2-1,TRBV6-5,TGTGCCAGCAGTACCGACAGGGGTAATCGCAATGAGCAGTTCTTC,CASSTDRGNRNEQFF
TRBD2,-,TRBJ2-3,TRBV5-1,TGCGCCAGCAGCTTGGCCCAAGCGGGAGGGGCAGATACGCAGTATTTT,CASSLAQAGGADTQYF
TRBD1,-,TRBJ1-2,TRBV7-3,TGTGCCAGCAGCGCACAGGGGGATAGGGGCTATGGCTACACCTTC,CASSAQGDRGYGYTF
-,-,TRBJ1-3,TRBV28,TGTGCCAGCAGTTTATTGGGGGCCGGTGGAAACACCATATATTTT,CASSLLGAGGNTIYF
-,-,TRBJ2-1,TRBV11-2,TGTGCCAGCAGCTTAGTCAGCAATGAGCAGTTCTTC,CASSLVSNEQFF
-,-,TRBJ1-2,TRBV21-1,TGTGCCAGCAGGTACGGTAACTATGGCTACACCTTC,CASRYGNYGYTF
TRBD2,-,TRBJ2-1,TRBV7-3,TGTGCCAGCAGCTTAATTGCGGGAGGGCCTGACGGGGAGCAGTTCTTC,CASSLIAGGPDGEQFF
-,-,TRBJ2-5,TRBV2,TGTGCCAGTCTCAAGAGGGACACACACACAAGGAGGCAAGAGACCCAGTACTTC,CASLKRDTHTRRQETQYF
-,-,TRBJ2-2,TRBV25-1,TGTGCCAGCAGTGAGGGCGGCATCACCGGGGAGCTGTTTTTT,CASSEGGITGELFF
-,-,TRBJ1-2,TRBV9,TGTGCCAGCAGCGTAACATCCAGCTATGGCTACACCTTC,CASSVTSSYGYTF
-,-,TRBJ1-1,TRBV7-2,TGTGCCAGCAGCGGCGGACCGAACACTGAAGCTTTCTTT,CASSGGPNTEAFF
TRBD2,-,TRBJ2-7,TRBV5-8,TGTGCCAGCAGCTCCCGACTAGCGGGGGGGTCCTACGAGCAGTACTTC,CASSSRLAGGSYEQYF
TRBD2,-,TRBJ2-7,TRBV20-1,TGCAGTGCTAGTGGGCGGGAGAACTACGAGCAGTACTTC,CSASGRENYEQYF
-,-,TRBJ2-5,TRBV21-1,TGTGCCAGCAGCAAACCGACTAGGGTCGACGAAGAGACCCAGTACTTC,CASSKPTRVDEETQYF
-,-,TRBJ2-5,TRBV6-1,TGTGCCAGCAGTGATTACCAAGAGACCCAGTACTTC,CASSDYQETQYF
TRBD2,-,TRBJ2-7,TRBV27,TGTGCCAGCAGTTCACGACTAGCGGGGGGTAGAAATGACGAGCAGTACTTC,CASSSRLAGGRNDEQYF
TRBD1,-,TRBJ1-5,TRBV2,TGTGCCAGTCGACAGGGGATCGGCAATCAGCCCCAGCATTTT,CASRQGIGNQPQHF
-,once,TRBJ1-3,TRBV19,TGTGCCAGTAGTATCAGCGGCTACTCTGGAAACACCATATATTTT,CASSISGYSGNTIYF
TRBD1,-,TRBJ1-2,TRBV11-2,TGTGCCAGCAGCCGGGACAGAAACTATGGCTACACCTTC,CASSRDRNYGYTF
TRBD1,-,TRBJ2-5,TRBV3-1/TRBV3-2,TGTGCCAGCAGCCCCGACAGGGAAGAGACCCAGTACTTC,CASSPDREETQYF
-,-,TRBJ1-5,TRBV5-1,TGCGCCAGCAGCTTGGGGCCAAGCAATCAGCCCCAGCATTTT,CASSLGPSNQPQHF
-,-,TRBJ1-1,TRBV7-8,TGTGCCAGCAGCCAATGGAGAACTGAAGCTTTCTTT,CASSQWRTEAFF
-,-,TRBJ2-3,TRBV14,TGTGCCAGCAGCCAAGTTGGGGCCCCAGATACGCAGTATTTT,CASSQVGAPDTQYF
-,-,TRBJ1-2,TRBV11-3,TGTGCCAGCAGCTCACCGGGACATCCCTATGGCTACACCTTC,CASSSPGHPYGYTF
TRBD1,-,TRBJ1-1,TRBV10-3,TGTGCCATCAGTCAACCGGGACAGGGAAACACTGAAGCTTTCTTT,CAISQPGQGNTEAFF
-,-,TRBJ1-3,TRBV5-1,TGCGCCAGCAGCTTGGAGGGGAGTGGAAACACCATATATTTT,CASSLEGSGNTIYF
TRBD1,once,TRBJ1-1,TRBV29-1,TGCAGCGCCCTGACAGGGGTGAACACTGAAGCTTTCTTT,CSALTGVNTEAFF
TRBD1,-,TRBJ1-4,TRBV7-2,TGTGCCAGCAGCTCTCAAGGACAGGGAGATGAAAAACTGTTTTTT,CASSSQGQGDEKLFF
-,-,TRBJ1-2,TRBV11-2,TGTGCCAGCAGCTCACCTCCCGGGCCGCCGGTCTATGGCTACACCTTC,CASSSPPGPPVYGYTF
-,-,TRBJ2-7,TRBV7-3,TGTGCCAGCAGCCTAGGAGGGGGCTACGAGCAGTACTTC,CASSLGGGYEQYF
-,-,TRBJ1-2,TRBV19,TGTGCCAGTATTCATACACCCAGCGCTAACTATGGCTACACCTTC,CASIHTPSANYGYTF
TRBD2,-,TRBJ2-3,TRBV7-9,TGTGCCATCTCCAGGACTAGCGGGGGTTCAGATACGCAGTATTTT,CAISRTSGGSDTQYF
-,-,TRBJ1-1,TRBV7-5,TGTGCCATCCCGAAACCGGGGGCGCGAAGCGAGAGCACTGAAGCTTTCTTT,CAIPKPGARSESTEAFF
-,-,TRBJ1-5,TRBV28,TGTGCCAGCAGATCCGGACAGCACAATCAGCCCCAGCATTTT,CASRSGQHNQPQHF
-,once,TRBJ2-3,TRBV24-1,TGTGCCACCAGTGATCACACAGGGTACACAGATACGCAGTATTTT,CATSDHTGYTDTQYF
TRBD2,-,TRBJ2-5,TRBV27,TGTGCCAGCAGTTTAACTTCCAGACTAGCCTTAGAGATTGGGGGAAAAGAGACCCAGTACTTC,CASSLTSRLALEIGGKETQYF